What follows describes a single TCR beta chain. The antigen is not known. This entry is derived from a study of cytomegalovirus exposure and HLA in healthy donors. The data were produced by immunoSEQ multiplex PCR, yet TCRdb's version contains in-frame clones alone and is incomplete. The table lists 160,000 or so clones, 85% to 90% of them singletons. Study-wide findings and caveats: The investigators catalogued 150 to 200 TCR beta chains as cytomegalovirus-associated. The dataset shows that most TCR sequences were rare, while some public TCRs occurred in many donors.

Germline CDR1 is MNHNS and CDR2 is SASEGT. This CDR3 is built from 14 residues. Deletions cut 4 bases from V and 2 bases from J, with 11 bases between. The sequencing input was PBMCs. V gene TRBV6-1 combines with J gene TRBJ1-2; D is possibly TRBD1 (5 bases). The receptor comes from a woman in her thirties in good health and CMV-seronegative. The chain's CDR3 is CASSAMTVNYGYTF. The CDR3 bases are TGTGCCAGCAGTGCGATGACAGTGAACTATGGCTACACCTTC.